This paragraph covers one T cell receptor beta chain sequence. The sample originates from a study of CD8 T cells in Susac syndrome. About 0.5 to 1 ug RNA was reverse transcribed with random hexamers. TCRdb passed the immunoSEQ multiplex PCR reads through MiXCR, listing each CDR3 protein once. The profile shows 150,000 to 200,000 distinct CDR3 sequences, approximately 95% of them singletons. CDR3 size: 16 residues. V shed 0 bases, J shed 8 bases, and the junction held 10 bases outside the gene matches. CDR1 is MNHEY and CDR2 is SMNVEV in the germline V gene (reference sequence). The sample comprised CD8+ T cells from PBMCs. The TCR sequence derives from a human donor with multiple sclerosis. The V and J genes are TRBV27 and TRBJ1-2; TRBD1 matches 9 bases. The CDR3 loop is CASSLSRTGGSLGYTF. CDR3 nucleotide sequence: TGTGCCAGCAGTTTATCCAGAACAGGGGGCTCCTTGGGCTACACCTTC.